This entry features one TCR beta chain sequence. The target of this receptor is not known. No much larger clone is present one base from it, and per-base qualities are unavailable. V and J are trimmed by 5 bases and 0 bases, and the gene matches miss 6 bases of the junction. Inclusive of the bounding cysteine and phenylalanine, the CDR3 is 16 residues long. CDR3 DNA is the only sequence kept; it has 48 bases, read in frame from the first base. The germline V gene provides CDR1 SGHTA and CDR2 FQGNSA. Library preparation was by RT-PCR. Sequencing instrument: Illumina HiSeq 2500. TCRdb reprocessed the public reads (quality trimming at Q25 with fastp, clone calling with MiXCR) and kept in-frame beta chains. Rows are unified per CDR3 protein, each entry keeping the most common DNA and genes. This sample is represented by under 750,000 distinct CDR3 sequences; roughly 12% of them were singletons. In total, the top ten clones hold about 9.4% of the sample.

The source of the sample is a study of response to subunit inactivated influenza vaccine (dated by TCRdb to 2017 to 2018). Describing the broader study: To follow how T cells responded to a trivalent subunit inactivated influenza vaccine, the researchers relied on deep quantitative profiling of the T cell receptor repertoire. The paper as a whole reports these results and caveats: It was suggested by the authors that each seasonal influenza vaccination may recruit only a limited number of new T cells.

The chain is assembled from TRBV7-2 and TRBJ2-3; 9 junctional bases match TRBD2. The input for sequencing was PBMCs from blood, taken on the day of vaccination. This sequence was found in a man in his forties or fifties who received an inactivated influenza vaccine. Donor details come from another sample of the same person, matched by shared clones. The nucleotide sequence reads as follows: TGTGCCAGCAGCCCCCAGAGCGGGAGGAGCACAGATACGCAGTATTTT. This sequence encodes CASSPQSGRSTDTQYF.